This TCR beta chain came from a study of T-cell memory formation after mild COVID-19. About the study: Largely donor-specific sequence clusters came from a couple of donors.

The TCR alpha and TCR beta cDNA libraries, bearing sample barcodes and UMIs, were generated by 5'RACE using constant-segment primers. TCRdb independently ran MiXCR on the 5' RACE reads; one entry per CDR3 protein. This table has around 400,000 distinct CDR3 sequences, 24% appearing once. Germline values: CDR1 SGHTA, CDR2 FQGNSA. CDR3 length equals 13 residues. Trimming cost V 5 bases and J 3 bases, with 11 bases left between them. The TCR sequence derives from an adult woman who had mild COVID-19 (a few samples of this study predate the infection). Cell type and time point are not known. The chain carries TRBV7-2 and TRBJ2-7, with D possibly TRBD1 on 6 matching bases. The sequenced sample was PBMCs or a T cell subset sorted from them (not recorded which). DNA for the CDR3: TGTGCCAGCAGCGTCACAGGGAGCTACGAGCAGTACTTC. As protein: CASSVTGSYEQYF.